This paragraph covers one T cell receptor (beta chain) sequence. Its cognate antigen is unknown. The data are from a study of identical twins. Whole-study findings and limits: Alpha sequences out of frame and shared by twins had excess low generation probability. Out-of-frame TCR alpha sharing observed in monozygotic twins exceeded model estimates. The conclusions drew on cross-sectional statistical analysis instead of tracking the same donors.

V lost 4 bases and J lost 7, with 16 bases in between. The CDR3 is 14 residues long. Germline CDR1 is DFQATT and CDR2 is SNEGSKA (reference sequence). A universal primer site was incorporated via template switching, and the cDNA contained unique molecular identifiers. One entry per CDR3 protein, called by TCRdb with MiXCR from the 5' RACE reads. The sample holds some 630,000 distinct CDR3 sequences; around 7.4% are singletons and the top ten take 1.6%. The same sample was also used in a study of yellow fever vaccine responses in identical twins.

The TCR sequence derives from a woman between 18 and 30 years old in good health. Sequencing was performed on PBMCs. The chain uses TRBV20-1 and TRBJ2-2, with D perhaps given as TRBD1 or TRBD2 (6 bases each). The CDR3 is CSATLPGGGGELFF. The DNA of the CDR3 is TGCAGTGCTACCCTGCCCGGGGGCGGCGGGGAGCTGTTTTTT.